This T cell receptor beta chain was recovered during a study of T cell responses to AZD1222 COVID-19 vaccine. Across the study: Samples with a second dose at about 4 or about 12 weeks were pooled together. General observations from the study: Among those given AZD1222, only 6 or 7 were seropositive at baseline. Reportedly, nearly half the spike-specific TCRs target unmutated variant regions. Following two doses of AZD1222, Spike-specific TCR breadth and depth rose.

The CDR3 has 14 amino acids. Germline V CDR1 and CDR2: MNHEY, SVGAGI. V lost 5 bases and J lost 3; bases outside the gene matches: 2. Measured with immunoSEQ multiplex PCR; TCRdb has only the in-frame clones, and not every one. Of some 120,000 clones listed, 88% were seen once; the top ten hold roughly 4%. This clone was seen once. Its antigen is not identified. The starting material was peripheral blood, obtained on day 0 of AZD1222 vaccination. J is TRBJ2-7 and V is TRBV6-5; 12 nucleotides align to TRBD2. The receptor's source is an adult in good health. CDR3: CASSLAGGRYEQYF. DNA of the CDR3: TGTGCCAGCAGTCTAGCGGGAGGGCGCTACGAGCAGTACTTC.